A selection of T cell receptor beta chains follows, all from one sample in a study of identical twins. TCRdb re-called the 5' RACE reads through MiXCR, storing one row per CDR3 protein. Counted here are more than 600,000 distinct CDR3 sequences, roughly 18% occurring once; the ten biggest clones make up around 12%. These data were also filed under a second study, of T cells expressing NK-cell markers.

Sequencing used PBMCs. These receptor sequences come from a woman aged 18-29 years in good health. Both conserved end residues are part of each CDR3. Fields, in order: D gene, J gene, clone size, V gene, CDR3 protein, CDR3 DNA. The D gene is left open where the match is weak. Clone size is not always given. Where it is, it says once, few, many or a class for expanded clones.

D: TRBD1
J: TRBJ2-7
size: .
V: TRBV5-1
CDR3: CASSLYGTGGEGQYF
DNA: TGCGCCAGCAGCTTGTACGGGACAGGGGGAGAGGGGCAGTACTTC

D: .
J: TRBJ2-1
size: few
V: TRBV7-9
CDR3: CASSLLLAGFF
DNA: TGTGCCAGCAGCTTGCTTCTGGCGGGGTTCTTC

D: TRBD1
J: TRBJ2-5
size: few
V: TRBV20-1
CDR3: CSALGQGQETQYF
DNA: TGCAGTGCTCTAGGACAGGGACAAGAGACCCAGTACTTC

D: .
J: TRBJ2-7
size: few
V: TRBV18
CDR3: CASSLKTNTYEQYF
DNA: TGTGCCAGCTCACTTAAGACTAACACCTACGAGCAGTACTTC

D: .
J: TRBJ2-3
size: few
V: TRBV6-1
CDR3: CASSAGTGYTDTQYF
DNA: TGTGCCAGCAGTGCCGGGACTGGATACACAGATACGCAGTATTTT

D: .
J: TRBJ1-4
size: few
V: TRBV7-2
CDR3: CASSAEGFGNEKLFF
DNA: TGTGCCAGCAGCGCGGAGGGGTTCGGAAATGAAAAACTGTTTTTT

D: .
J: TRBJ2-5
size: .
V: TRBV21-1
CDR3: CASSRLRQGGTQYF
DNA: TGTGCCAGCAGCAGACTTAGGCAGGGGGGGACCCAGTACTTC

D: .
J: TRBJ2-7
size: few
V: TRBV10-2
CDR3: CASSDLRARGHEQYF
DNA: TGCGCCAGCAGTGATTTGAGGGCTCGAGGCCACGAGCAGTACTTC

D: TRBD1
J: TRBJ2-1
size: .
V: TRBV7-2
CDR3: CASSPTGQIEYNEQFF
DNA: TGTGCCAGCAGCCCGACAGGGCAAATTGAGTACAATGAGCAGTTCTTC

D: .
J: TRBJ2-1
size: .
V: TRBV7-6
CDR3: CASSRVATDYNEQFF
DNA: TGTGCCAGCAGCCGAGTTGCGACGGACTACAATGAGCAGTTCTTC

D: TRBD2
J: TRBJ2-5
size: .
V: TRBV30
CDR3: CACTPLLAGVGETQYF
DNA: TGTGCCTGCACCCCGCTACTAGCGGGAGTAGGAGAGACCCAGTACTTC

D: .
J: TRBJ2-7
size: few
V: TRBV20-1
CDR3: CSVRQDPVQYF
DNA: TGCAGTGTGAGGCAGGACCCCGTACAGTACTTC

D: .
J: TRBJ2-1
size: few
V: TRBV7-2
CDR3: CASSLGVVRNNEQFF
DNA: TGTGCCAGCAGCTTAGGGGTCGTCAGAAACAATGAGCAGTTCTTC

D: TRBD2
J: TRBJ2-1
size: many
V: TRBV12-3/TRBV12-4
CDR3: CASSPDGRAPIF
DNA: TGTGCCAGCAGCCCTGATGGGAGGGCCCCGATCTTC

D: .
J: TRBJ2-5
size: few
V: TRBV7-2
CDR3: CASTAGGFQETQYF
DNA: TGTGCCAGCACCGCAGGTGGCTTTCAAGAGACCCAGTACTTC

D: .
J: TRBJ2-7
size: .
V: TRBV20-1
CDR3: CSAQRPDRLSYEQYF
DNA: TGCAGTGCCCAGAGGCCGGACCGGCTCTCCTACGAGCAGTACTTC

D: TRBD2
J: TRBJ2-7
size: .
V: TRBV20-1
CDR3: CSARVLSGSRSWEQYF
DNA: TGCAGTGCTAGAGTCCTCAGCGGGAGCAGATCATGGGAGCAGTACTTC

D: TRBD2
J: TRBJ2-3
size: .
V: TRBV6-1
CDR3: CASRLLSGGDTQYF
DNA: TGTGCCAGCAGGCTCCTCTCGGGGGGGGATACGCAGTATTTT

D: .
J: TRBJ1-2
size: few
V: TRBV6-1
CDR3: CASTALSQLHYTF
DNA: TGTGCCAGCACCGCACTGAGTCAGCTACACTACACTTTC

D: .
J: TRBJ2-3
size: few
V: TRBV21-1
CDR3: CASSSRQVTDTQYF
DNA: TGTGCCAGCAGCTCCCGACAGGTCACAGATACGCAGTATTTT

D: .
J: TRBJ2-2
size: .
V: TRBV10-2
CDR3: CASIVINTGELFF
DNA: TGCGCCAGCATAGTTATTAACACCGGGGAGCTGTTTTTT

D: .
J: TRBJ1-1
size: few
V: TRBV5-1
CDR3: CASSSEGAVKAFF
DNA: TGCGCCAGCAGCTCGGAAGGGGCAGTGAAGGCTTTCTTT

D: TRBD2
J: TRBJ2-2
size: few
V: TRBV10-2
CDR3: CASTPSVAGWTGELFF
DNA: TGCGCCAGCACCCCGTCGGTAGCGGGGTGGACCGGGGAGCTGTTTTTT

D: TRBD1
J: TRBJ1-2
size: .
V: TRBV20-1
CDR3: CSAVGTGARSAYGYTF
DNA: TGCAGTGCTGTCGGGACAGGGGCCCGATCGGCGTATGGCTACACCTTC

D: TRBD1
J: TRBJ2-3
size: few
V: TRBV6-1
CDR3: CASAKQGRFTDTQYF
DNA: TGTGCCAGCGCGAAACAGGGGAGATTCACAGATACGCAGTATTTT

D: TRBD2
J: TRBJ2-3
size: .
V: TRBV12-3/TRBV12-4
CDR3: CASRGTSGRSDTQYF
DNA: TGTGCCAGCAGGGGGACTAGCGGCCGTTCAGATACGCAGTATTTT

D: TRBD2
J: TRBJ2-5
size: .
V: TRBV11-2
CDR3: CASSLEPGLAGEDQETQYF
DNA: TGTGCCAGCAGCTTAGAACCGGGACTAGCGGGGGAGGACCAAGAGACCCAGTACTTC

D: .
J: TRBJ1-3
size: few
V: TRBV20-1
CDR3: CSGLEGRRNTIYF
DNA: TGCAGTGGTCTGGAGGGAAGGCGAAACACCATATATTTT

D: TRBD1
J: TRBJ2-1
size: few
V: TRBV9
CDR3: CASSAVQGAGYINEQFF
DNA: TGTGCCAGCAGCGCAGTGCAGGGGGCTGGATATATCAATGAGCAGTTCTTC

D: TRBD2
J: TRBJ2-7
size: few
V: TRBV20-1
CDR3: CSARDPRLAGTSYEQYF
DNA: TGCAGTGCTAGAGACCCGCGACTAGCGGGGACCTCCTACGAGCAGTACTTC

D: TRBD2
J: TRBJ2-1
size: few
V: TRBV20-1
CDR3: CSAALAGGPRDEQFF
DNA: TGCAGTGCTGCTCTAGCGGGAGGGCCTCGGGATGAGCAGTTCTTC

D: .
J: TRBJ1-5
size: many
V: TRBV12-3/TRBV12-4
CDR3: CASSFLRDQPQHF
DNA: TGTGCCAGCAGTTTTCTCAGGGACCAGCCCCAGCATTTT

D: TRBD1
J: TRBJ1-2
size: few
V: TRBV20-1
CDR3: CSARDRQGTF
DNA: TGCAGTGCTCGGGACAGACAGGGCACCTTC